This T cell receptor beta chain was identified in a study of blood T cells in healthy people across ages. The CDR3 extends over 15 amino acids. V was pared by 3 bases and J by 3 bases, with 8 bases of the junction left unmatched. Germline V gene lookup returns CDR1 SEHNR and CDR2 FQNEAQ (reference sequence). A second PCR of 7 to 11 cycles used a sample-barcoded 5' primer and a J-beta primer mix. In TCRdb, the 5' RACE reads were re-called with MiXCR into one record per CDR3 protein. In the table there are nearly 800,000 distinct CDR3 sequences, 20% to 25% of which are singletons. These data also formed part of another study, on T cells of mothers and their children.

The V gene is TRBV7-9, the J gene TRBJ2-7, with TRBD1 matching 7 bases. The clonotype was recovered from a boy between 10 and 17 years old in good health. Material: blood. The CDR3, as DNA: TGTGCCAGCAGCTTTATCGAACAGGGGCGCTACGAGCAGTACTTC. Its translation is CASSFIEQGRYEQYF.